The sequence of this T cell receptor beta chain was determined in a study of vaccination and CD4 T cells after COVID-19. Study information: Two of the convalescents were Hispanic, and convalescents were six males and four females.

Treatment meaning: roughly ten-day PBMC culture with coronavirus spike peptide pools or control peptides (ViraFEST assay). Under the ViraFEST approach, antigen-specific T cells were expanded with peptide pools and TCRs subsequently sequenced. For this clonotype: Its cognate antigen is unknown.

Sequence data for DNA of cultured CD4+ T cells were generated by the Oncomine TCR Beta short-read assay. Genomic DNA was isolated from CD4+ T cells that had been cultured. Each CDR3 protein is one row after TCRdb ran MiXCR on the PCR reads. The data show over 14,000 distinct CDR3 sequences, less than 35% seen once. CDR1 and CDR2 from the germline V gene are DFQATT and SNEGSKA (reference sequence). The CDR3 runs 10 residues. Trimming cost V 3 bases and J 8 bases, with 7 bases left between them. Study-level findings and limits: Among convalescent patients, a median about 84% of reactive clones emerged only after vaccination.

The chain uses TRBV20-1 and TRBJ1-1; D is unresolved. The TCR sequence derives from a human donor who received a COVID-19 vaccine. The input for sequencing was CD4+ T cells from blood, cultured in vitro, taken before SARS-CoV-2 vaccination. DNA for the CDR3: TGCAGTGCTAGTATACAAGAAGCTTTCTTT. Protein product: CSASIQEAFF.